Many counts were recorded for the clone carrying this T cell receptor beta chain. The antigen remains unidentified. With template switching, a universal primer site was added, and the cDNA carried unique molecular identifiers. TCRdb reprocessed the 5' RACE reads with MiXCR, giving one entry per CDR3 protein. The sample yields approximately 630,000 distinct CDR3 sequences, about 7% seen once. This record comes from a study of identical twins. General observations from the study: Memory repertoires lacked the insertion deficit that abundant cord blood beta clonotypes showed. Invariant MAIT and iNKT cells are populations that could partly confound zero-insertion analyses. Shared out-of-frame alpha sequences (those common to twins) showed excess low generation probability.

V was trimmed by 7 bases and J by 0 bases, leaving 10 bases between them. The germline gives CDR1 SQVTM, CDR2 ANQGSEA. The length of the CDR3 is 14 residues. The sample also formed part of further work on yellow fever vaccine responses in identical twins.

The TCR was taken from a woman aged 18 to 35 in good health. The sample consisted of PBMCs. This chain uses TRBV29-1 with TRBJ2-6; no clear D. The CDR3 bases are TGCAGCGCCCTCTCGGGCTCTGGGGCCAACGTCCTGACTTTC. Translated: CSALSGSGANVLTF.